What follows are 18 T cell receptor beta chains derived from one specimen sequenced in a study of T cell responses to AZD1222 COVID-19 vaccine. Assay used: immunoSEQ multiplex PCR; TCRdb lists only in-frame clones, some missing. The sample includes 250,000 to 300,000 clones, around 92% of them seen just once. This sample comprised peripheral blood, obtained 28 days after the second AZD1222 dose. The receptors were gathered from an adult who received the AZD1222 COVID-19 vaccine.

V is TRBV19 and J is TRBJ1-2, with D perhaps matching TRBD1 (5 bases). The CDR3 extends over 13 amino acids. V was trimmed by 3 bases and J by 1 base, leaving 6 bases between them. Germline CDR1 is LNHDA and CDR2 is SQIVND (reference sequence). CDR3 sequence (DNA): TGTGCCAGTAGTATCAGGGTTAACTATGGCTACACCTTC. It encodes CASSIRVNYGYTF. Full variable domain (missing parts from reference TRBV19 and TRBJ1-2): DGGITQSPKYLFRKEGQNVTLSCEQNLNHDAMYWYRQDPGQGLRLIYYSQIVNDFQKGDIAEGYSVSREKKESFPLTVTSAQKNPTAFYLCASSIRVNYGYTFGSGTRLTVV.

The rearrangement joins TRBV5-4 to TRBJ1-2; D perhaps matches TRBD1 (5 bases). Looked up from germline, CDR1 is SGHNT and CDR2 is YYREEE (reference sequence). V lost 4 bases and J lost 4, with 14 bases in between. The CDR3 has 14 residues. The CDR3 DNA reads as TGTGCCAGCAGCCCGGGGGACGGTGGCTATGGCTACACCTTC. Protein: CASSPGDGGYGYTF. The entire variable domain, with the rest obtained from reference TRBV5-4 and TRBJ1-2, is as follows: ETGVTQSPTHLIKTRGQQVTLRCSSQSGHNTVSWYQQALGQGPQFIFQYYREEENGRGNFPPRFSGLQFPNYSSELNVNALELDDSALYLCASSPGDGGYGYTFGSGTRLTVV.

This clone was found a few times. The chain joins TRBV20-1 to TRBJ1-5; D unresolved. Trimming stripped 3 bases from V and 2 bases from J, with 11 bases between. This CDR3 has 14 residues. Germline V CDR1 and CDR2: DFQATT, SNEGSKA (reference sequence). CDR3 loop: CSASQGSGNQPQHF. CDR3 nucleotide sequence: TGCAGTGCTAGTCAAGGGTCGGGCAATCAGCCCCAGCATTTT.

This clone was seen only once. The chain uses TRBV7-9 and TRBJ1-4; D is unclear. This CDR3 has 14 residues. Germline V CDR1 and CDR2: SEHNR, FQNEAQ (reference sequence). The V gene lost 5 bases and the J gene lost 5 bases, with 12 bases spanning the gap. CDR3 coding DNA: TGTGCCAGCAGCCCCACCGTTACCAATGAAAAACTGTTTTTT. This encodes CASSPTVTNEKLFF.

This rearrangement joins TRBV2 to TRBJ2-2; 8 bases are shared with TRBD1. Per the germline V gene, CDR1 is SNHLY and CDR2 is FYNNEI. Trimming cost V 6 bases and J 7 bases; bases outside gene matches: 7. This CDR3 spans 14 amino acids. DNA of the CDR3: TGTGCCAGCAGGGACAGGGATTATGGCGGGGAGCTGTTTTTT. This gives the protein CASRDRDYGGELFF. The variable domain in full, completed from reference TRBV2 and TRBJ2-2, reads EPEVTQTPSHQVTQMGQEVILRCVPISNHLYFYWYRQILGQKVEFLVSFYNNEISEKSEIFDDQFSVERPDGSNFTLKIRSTKLEDSAMYFCASRDRDYGGELFFGEGSRLTVL.

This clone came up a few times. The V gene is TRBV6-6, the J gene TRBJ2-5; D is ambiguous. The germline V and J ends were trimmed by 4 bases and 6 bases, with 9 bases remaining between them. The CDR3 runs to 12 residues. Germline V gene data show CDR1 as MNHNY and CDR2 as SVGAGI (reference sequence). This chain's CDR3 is CASSSFFQTQYF. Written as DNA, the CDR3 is TGTGCCAGCAGTTCTTTTTTCCAGACCCAGTACTTC.

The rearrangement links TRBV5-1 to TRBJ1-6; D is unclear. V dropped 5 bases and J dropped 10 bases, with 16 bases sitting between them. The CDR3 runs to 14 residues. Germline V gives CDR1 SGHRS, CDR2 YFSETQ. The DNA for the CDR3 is TGCGCCAGCAGTCAAATTCCCGAAGGGTCACCCCTCCACTTT. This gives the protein CASSQIPEGSPLHF.

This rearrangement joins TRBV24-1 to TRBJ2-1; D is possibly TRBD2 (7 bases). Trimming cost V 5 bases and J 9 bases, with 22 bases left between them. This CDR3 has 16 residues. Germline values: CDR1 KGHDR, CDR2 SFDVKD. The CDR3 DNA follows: TGTGCCACCAGTGGGATCTCTGGCAGGGGAGGGGGTGAGCAGTTCTTC. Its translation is CATSGISGRGGGEQFF.

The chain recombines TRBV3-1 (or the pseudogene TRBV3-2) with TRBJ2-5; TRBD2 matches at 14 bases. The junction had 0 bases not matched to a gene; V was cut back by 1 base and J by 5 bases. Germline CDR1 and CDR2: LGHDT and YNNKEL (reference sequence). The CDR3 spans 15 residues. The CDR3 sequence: CASSQGTSGGETQYF. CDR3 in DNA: TGTGCCAGCAGCCAAGGGACTAGCGGGGGGGAGACCCAGTACTTC.

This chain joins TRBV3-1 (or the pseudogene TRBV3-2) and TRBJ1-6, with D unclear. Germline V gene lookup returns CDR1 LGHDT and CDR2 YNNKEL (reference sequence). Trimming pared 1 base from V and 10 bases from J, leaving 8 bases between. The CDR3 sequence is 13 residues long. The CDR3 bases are TGTGCCAGCAGCCAAGCGCGCAGATCACCCCTCCACTTT. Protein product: CASSQARRSPLHF.

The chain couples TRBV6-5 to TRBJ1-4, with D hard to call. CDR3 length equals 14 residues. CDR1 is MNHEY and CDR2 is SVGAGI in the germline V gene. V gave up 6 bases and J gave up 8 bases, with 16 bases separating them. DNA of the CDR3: TGTGCCAGCAGGGCCCCCGTCGGGGTAGAAAAACTGTTTTTT. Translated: CASRAPVGVEKLFF.

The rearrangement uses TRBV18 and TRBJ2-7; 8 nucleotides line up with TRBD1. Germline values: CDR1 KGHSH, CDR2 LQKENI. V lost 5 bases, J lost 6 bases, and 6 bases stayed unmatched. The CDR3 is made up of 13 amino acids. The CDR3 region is CASSVDRASEQYF. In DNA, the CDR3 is TGTGCCAGCTCAGTGGACAGGGCCAGCGAGCAGTACTTC.

The DNA of the CDR3 is TGTGCCAGCAGCTTAACGGACAGGGCCAGAGCTTTCTTT. Its protein is CASSLTDRARAFF. This chain connects TRBV7-3 to TRBJ1-1, with 8 bases aligning to TRBD1. Germline CDR1 is SGHTA and CDR2 is FQGTGA. The CDR3 spans 13 residues. The V segment lost 0 bases and the J segment 10 bases; nucleotides outside the gene matches: 4.

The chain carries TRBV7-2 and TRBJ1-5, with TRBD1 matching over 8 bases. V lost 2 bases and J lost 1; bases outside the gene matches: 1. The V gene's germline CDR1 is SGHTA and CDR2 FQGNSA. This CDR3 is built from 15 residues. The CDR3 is CASSLQGASNQPQHF. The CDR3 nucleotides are TGTGCCAGCAGCTTACAGGGGGCCAGCAATCAGCCCCAGCATTTT. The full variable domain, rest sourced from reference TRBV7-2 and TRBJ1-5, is GAGVSQSPSNKVTEKGKDVELRCDPISGHTALYWYRQSLGQGLEFLIYFQGNSAPDKSGLPSDRFSAERTGGSVSTLTIQRTQQEDSAVYLCASSLQGASNQPQHFGDGTRLSIL.

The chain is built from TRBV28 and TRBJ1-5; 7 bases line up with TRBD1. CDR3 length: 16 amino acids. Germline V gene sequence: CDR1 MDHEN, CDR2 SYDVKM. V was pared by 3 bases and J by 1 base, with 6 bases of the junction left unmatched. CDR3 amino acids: CASSLGGQTSNQPQHF. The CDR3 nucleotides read TGTGCCAGCAGTTTGGGGGGACAGACAAGCAATCAGCCCCAGCATTTT.

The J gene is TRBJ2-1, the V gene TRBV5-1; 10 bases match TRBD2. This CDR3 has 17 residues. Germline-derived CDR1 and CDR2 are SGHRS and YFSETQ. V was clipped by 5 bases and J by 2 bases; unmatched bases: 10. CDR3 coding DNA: TGCGCCAGCAGTTCTATCCTACTAGCGGGGCCCTACAATGAGCAGTTCTTC. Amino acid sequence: CASSSILLAGPYNEQFF.

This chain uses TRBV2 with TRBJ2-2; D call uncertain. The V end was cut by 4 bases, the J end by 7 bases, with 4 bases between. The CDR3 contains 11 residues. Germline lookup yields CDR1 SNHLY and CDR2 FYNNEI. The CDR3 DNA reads TGTGCCAGCAGTGTAGACGGGGAGCTGTTTTTT. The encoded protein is CASSVDGELFF.

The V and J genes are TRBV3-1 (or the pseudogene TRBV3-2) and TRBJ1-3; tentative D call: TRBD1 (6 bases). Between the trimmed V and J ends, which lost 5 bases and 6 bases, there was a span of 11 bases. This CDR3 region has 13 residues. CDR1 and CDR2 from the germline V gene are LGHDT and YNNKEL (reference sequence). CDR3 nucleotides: TGTGCCAGCAGCAGGGGGGGGGAAAACACCATATATTTT. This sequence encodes CASSRGGENTIYF.